This T cell receptor beta chain came from a study of cytomegalovirus exposure and HLA in healthy donors (dated by TCRdb to between 2016 and 2019). Context from the whole study: A later analysis indicated that the 130 or so validation repertoires were generated on the platform also employed for the 600 to 750 repertoires of the first cohort. The study aimed to test whether signatures of past pathogen exposure could be identified by cataloging public T cell receptors. A separate validation cohort of roughly 130 different subjects was used in addition to the roughly 700-subject first cohort. To predict cytomegalovirus infection status, the study combined high-throughput TCR immunosequencing, statistical association of individual TCRs with disease status, and machine learning. What the research found in general, with its limitations: It was suggested by the authors that the approach could potentially be generalized to other disease states and immunological phenotypes. A few of the identified cytomegalovirus-associated TCR beta chains were confirmed in vitro to be specific for cytomegalovirus antigens. A later analysis had no HLA typing for the validation cohort, so co-occurrence there was scored across all 120 repertoires. The study listed approximately 150 TCR beta chains as associated with cytomegalovirus. The classifier was reported to diagnose cytomegalovirus status with high specificity and sensitivity in both the original cohort and the validation cohort. In a later analysis, TCRs clustered in the first cohort were found to also tend to co-occur in the 100 to 150 validation repertoires, with 94% of cluster scores above 0. While some public TCRs were present in many individuals, most TCR sequences turned up only very rarely across donors.

Details on this clone: Its antigen is currently not known. Base qualities were left out, and no much larger clone turns up one base away.

From a lookup of the germline V gene, CDR1 and CDR2 are MDHEN and SYDVKM. From the cysteine through the phenylalanine, the CDR3 covers 14 amino acids. Only the CDR3 region is kept as DNA, spanning 42 bases read in frame from base 1. From V the trimming removes 8 bases and from J it removes 0 bases, while the gene matches leave 6 bases of the junction unaccounted for. The donors belonged to the validation cohort of approximately 130 subjects, which was separate from the roughly 700-subject first cohort. Library preparation was by the immunoSEQ multiplex PCR assay. The original methods were these. A statistical classification framework was built to diagnose cytomegalovirus status from the catalog of TCR beta chain sequences. What TCRdb holds here is the immuneACCESS table cut down to in-frame rearrangements. Part of the clones is not present; checked against another copy, under half of the missing clones reflect an unresolved V gene, and the others are unexplained. V, J and clone size reflect that table, while D and trimming were determined from the DNA. The sample has more than 60,000 clones on record, roughly 95% of them singletons. Roughly 4.7% of the sample belongs to the ten largest clones.

Sequencing input: PBMCs. The chain uses TRBV28 and TRBJ2-7; 8 bases in between match TRBD2. This receptor was taken from a woman in her late teens or twenties in good health and CMV-seropositive. The CDR3 reads CASGVAGYSYEQYF. The DNA sequence is given as TGTGCCAGCGGTGTAGCGGGGTACTCCTACGAGCAGTACTTC.